This is a list of T cell receptor beta chains from one sample in a study of blood T cells in healthy people across ages. TCRdb re-analysed the 5' RACE reads in MiXCR, keeping a single row per CDR3 protein. The data contain about 1.5 million distinct CDR3 sequences, under 55% of them singletons. The sample comprised blood. The receptors were sampled from a woman aged 18-29 years in good health. Each CDR3 is given with its conserved first and last residue. The order of the fields is V gene, D gene, clone size, CDR3 length, J gene, CDR3 protein, CDR3 DNA. D genes are given only for firm matches. The size of a clone is reported for some rows only, either as once, few or many, or as a class for expanded clones.

V gene: TRBV12-5
D gene: TRBD1
clone size: few
CDR3 length: 17
J gene: TRBJ2-1
CDR3 protein: CASGLTSGQGAYNEQFF
CDR3 DNA: TGTGCTAGTGGTTTGACCTCGGGACAGGGGGCCTACAATGAGCAGTTCTTC

V gene: TRBV4-1
D gene: TRBD1
clone size: .
CDR3 length: 14
J gene: TRBJ2-7
CDR3 protein: CASSISGTDYEQYF
CDR3 DNA: TGCGCCAGCAGCATATCCGGGACAGATTACGAGCAGTACTTC

V gene: TRBV7-2
D gene: .
clone size: .
CDR3 length: 15
J gene: TRBJ2-2
CDR3 protein: CASSLAMAATGELFF
CDR3 DNA: TGTGCCAGCAGCTTAGCTATGGCTGCCACCGGGGAGCTGTTTTTT

V gene: TRBV20-1
D gene: TRBD1
clone size: .
CDR3 length: 15
J gene: TRBJ2-5
CDR3 protein: CSARAQTGGGETRYF
CDR3 DNA: TGCAGTGCTAGAGCTCAGACAGGGGGCGGAGAGACCCGGTACTTC

V gene: TRBV15
D gene: .
clone size: .
CDR3 length: 13
J gene: TRBJ2-3
CDR3 protein: CATLREFTDTQYF
CDR3 DNA: TGTGCCACCCTACGGGAGTTTACAGATACGCAGTATTTT

V gene: TRBV5-4
D gene: .
clone size: .
CDR3 length: 15
J gene: TRBJ2-6
CDR3 protein: CVSSLWASGANVLTF
CDR3 DNA: TGTGTCAGCAGCTTGTGGGCCTCTGGGGCCAACGTCCTGACTTTC

V gene: TRBV7-8
D gene: .
clone size: .
CDR3 length: 16
J gene: TRBJ2-2
CDR3 protein: CAGSLAVTANTGELFF
CDR3 DNA: TGTGCCGGCAGCTTAGCCGTGACAGCGAACACCGGGGAGCTGTTTTTT

V gene: TRBV7-8
D gene: .
clone size: .
CDR3 length: 13
J gene: TRBJ1-1
CDR3 protein: CASSLDGLYGAFF
CDR3 DNA: TGTGCCAGCAGCTTAGACGGCCTTTATGGTGCTTTCTTT

V gene: TRBV6-6
D gene: TRBD1
clone size: .
CDR3 length: 15
J gene: TRBJ1-1
CDR3 protein: CASSYAGQVNTEAFF
CDR3 DNA: TGTGCCAGCAGTTACGCCGGACAGGTGAACACTGAAGCTTTCTTT

V gene: TRBV7-9
D gene: .
clone size: few
CDR3 length: 12
J gene: TRBJ1-2
CDR3 protein: CALLPRGIGYTF
CDR3 DNA: TGTGCCTTACTTCCCAGGGGTATTGGCTACACCTTC